The TCR beta chain under discussion was sequenced for a study of tumor-infiltrating lymphocytes in primary liver carcinoma. Study overall: The patients, men and women alike, were aged 30 to 69 years. Study-wide results and caveats: Overlap in tumor-adjacent and tumor-blood pairs fell below that of tumor region pairs.

The CDR3 has 15 amino acids. CDR1 and CDR2 from the germline V gene are LGHNA and YNFKEQ. The source material, roughly 18-30 mg of unsorted bulk tissue, was used to co-extract RNA and DNA. No patient had received treatment, and all had chronic HBV infection. Over 75% viable tumor cells were present in every tumor sample. This clonotype was seen a single time. The antigen is undetermined. The authors made TCR beta cDNA from around 500 ng total RNA with a constant-region primer. Three nested multiplex PCR rounds, a slightly modified ARM-PCR, produced the libraries for TCR beta. Amplification in the first two PCR rounds was performed using TRBV1-TRBV30 forward primers and a C-beta reverse primer for 10 cycles each. TCRdb itself ran the multiplex PCR reads through MiXCR, one entry per CDR3 protein. The sample lists roughly 20,000 distinct CDR3 sequences; 60% to 80% were seen once.

The sample consisted of liver tumor tissue from sampling region 4. Subset given: tumor region T4, right-lateral pole. The chain carries TRBV4-2 and TRBJ1-5; TRBD1 might be the D (5 bases). The J call may be incorrect, as the DNA end agrees better with TRBJ2-3. The TCR originated in a woman in her 30s with primary liver carcinoma and hepatitis B virus infection. The CDR3: CASSQDRQLYQPQYF. The CDR3 region has the DNA TGTGCCAGTAGTCAAGATCGACAGTTGTATCAGCCCCAGTATTTT.